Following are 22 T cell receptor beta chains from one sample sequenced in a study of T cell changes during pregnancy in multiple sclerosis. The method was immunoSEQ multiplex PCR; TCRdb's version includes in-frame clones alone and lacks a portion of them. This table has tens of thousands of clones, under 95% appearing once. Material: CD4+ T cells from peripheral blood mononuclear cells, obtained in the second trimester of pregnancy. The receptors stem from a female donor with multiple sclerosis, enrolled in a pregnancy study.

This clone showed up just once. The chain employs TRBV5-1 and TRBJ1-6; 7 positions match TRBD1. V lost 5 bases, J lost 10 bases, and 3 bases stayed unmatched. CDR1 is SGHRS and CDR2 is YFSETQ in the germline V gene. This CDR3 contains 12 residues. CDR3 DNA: TGCGCCAGCAGTACAGGGGACTCACCCCTCCACTTT. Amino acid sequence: CASSTGDSPLHF.

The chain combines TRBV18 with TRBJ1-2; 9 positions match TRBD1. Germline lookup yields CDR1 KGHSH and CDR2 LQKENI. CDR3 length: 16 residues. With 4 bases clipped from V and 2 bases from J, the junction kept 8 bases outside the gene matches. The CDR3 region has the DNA TGTGCCAGCTCACTACAGGGGACAGGGCCCAACTATGGCTACACCTTC. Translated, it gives CASSLQGTGPNYGYTF. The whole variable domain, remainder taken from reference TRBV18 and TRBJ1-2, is NAGVMQNPRHLVRRRGQEARLRCSPMKGHSHVYWYRQLPEEGLKFMVYLQKENIIDESGMPKERFSAEFPKEGPSILRIQQVVRGDSAAYFCASSLQGTGPNYGYTFGSGTRLTVV.

CDR3 coding DNA: TGCAGCGTTGACCCGGGGGGGGATACGCAGTATTTT. It encodes CSVDPGGDTQYF. V gene TRBV29-1 combines with J gene TRBJ2-3; 8 nucleotides align to TRBD2. CDR1 SQVTM and CDR2 ANQGSEA come from the germline V gene. Trimming took 3 bases from V and 6 from J; bases not matched to a gene: 2. This CDR3 has 12 residues.

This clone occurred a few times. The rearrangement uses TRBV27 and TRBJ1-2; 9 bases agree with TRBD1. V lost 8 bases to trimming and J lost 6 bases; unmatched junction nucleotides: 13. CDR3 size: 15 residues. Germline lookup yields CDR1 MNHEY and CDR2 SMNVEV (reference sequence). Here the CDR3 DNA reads TGTGCCAGCTACGGAATGGGACAGGGAGAGGATGGCTACACCTTC. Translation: CASYGMGQGEDGYTF.

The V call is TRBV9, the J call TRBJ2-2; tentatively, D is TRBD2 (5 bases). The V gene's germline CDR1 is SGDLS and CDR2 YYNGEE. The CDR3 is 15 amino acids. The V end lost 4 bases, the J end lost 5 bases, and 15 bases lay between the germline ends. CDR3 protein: CASSPGRGDTGELFF. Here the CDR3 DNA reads TGTGCCAGCAGCCCGGGCCGGGGTGATACCGGGGAGCTGTTTTTT.

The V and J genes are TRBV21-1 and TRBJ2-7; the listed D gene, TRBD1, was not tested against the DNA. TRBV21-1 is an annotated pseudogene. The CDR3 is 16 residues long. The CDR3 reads CASSRHGQRELYEQYF. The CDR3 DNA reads TGTGCCAGCAGCAGACATGGACAGAGAGAACTCTACGAGCAGTACTTC.

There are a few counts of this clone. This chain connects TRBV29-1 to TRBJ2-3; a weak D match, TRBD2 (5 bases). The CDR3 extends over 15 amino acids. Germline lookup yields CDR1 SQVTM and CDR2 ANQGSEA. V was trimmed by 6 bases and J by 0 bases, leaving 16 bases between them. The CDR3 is CSVRTRPLSTDTQYF. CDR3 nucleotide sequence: TGCAGCGTCCGTACTAGACCCCTAAGCACAGATACGCAGTATTTT.

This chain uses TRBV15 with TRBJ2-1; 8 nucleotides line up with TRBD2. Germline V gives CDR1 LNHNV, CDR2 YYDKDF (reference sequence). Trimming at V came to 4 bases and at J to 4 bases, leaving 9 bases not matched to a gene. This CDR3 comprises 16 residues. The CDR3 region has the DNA TGTGCCACCAGCATCTCCGGGGGGGCGGGGTACAATGAGCAGTTCTTC. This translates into CATSISGGAGYNEQFF.

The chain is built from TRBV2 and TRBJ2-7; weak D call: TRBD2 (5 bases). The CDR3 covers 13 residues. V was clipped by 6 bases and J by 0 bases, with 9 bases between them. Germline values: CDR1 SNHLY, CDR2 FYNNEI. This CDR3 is CASSLDYSYEQYF. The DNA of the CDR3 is TGTGCCAGCAGCCTAGACTACTCCTACGAGCAGTACTTC. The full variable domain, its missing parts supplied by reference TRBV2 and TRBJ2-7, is EPEVTQTPSHQVTQMGQEVILRCVPISNHLYFYWYRQILGQKVEFLVSFYNNEISEKSEIFDDQFSVERPDGSNFTLKIRSTKLEDSAMYFCASSLDYSYEQYFGPGTRLTVT.

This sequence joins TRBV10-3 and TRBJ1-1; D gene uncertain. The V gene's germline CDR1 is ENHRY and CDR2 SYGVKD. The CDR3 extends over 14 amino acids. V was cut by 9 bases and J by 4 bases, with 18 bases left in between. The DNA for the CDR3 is TGTGCCATGGAGTTCTTGACGCGCCCCACTGAAGCTTTCTTT. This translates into CAMEFLTRPTEAFF.

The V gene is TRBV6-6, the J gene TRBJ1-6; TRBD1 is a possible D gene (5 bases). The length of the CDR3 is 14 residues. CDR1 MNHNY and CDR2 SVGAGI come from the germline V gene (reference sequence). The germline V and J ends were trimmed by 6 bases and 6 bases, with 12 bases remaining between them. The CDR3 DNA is TGTGCCAGCAGGGAACCCAGGGTTAATTCACCCCTCCACTTT. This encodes CASREPRVNSPLHF.

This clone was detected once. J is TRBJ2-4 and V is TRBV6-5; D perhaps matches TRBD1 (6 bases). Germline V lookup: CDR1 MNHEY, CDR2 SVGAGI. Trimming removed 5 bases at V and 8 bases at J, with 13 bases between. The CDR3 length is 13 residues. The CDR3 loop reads CASSHRERDIQYF. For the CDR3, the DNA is TGTGCCAGCAGTCACAGGGAGAGGGACATTCAGTACTTC.

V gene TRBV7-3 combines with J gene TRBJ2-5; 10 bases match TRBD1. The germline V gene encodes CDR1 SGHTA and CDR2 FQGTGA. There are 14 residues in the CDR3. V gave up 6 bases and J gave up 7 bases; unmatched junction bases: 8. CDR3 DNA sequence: TGTGCCAGCAGTTCGACAGGGGGCACGGGGACCCAGTACTTC. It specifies CASSSTGGTGTQYF.

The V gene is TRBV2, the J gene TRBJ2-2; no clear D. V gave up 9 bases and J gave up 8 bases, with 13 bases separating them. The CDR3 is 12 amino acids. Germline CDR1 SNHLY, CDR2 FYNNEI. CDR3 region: CASFPESGELFF. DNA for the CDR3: TGTGCCAGTTTTCCCGAGTCGGGGGAGCTGTTTTTT.

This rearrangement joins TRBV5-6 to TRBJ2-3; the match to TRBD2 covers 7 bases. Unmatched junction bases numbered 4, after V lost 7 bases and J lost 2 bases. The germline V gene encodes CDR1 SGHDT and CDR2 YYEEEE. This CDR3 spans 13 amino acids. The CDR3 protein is CASGGGLTDTQYF. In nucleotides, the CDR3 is TGTGCCAGCGGGGGGGGTCTCACAGATACGCAGTATTTT.

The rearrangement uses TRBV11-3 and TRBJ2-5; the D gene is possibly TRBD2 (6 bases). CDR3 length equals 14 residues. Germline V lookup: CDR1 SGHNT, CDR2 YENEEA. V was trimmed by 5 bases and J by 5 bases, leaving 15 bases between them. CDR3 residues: CASSPRGSGETQYF. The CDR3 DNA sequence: TGTGCCAGCAGCCCACGGGGGTCGGGCGAGACCCAGTACTTC.

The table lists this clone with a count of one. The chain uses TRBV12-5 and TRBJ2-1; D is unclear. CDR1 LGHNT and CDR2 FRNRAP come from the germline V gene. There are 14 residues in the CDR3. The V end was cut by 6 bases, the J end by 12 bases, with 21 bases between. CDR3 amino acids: CASGVERSNTGQFF. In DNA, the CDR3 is TGTGCTAGTGGCGTGGAGCGATCGAACACGGGGCAGTTCTTC.

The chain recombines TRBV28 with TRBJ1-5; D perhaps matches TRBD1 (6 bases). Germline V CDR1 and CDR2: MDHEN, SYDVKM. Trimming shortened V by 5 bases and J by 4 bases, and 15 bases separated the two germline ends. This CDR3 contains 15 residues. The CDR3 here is CASSTQGVGNQPQHF. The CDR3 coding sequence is TGTGCCAGCAGTACACAGGGTGTTGGGAATCAGCCCCAGCATTTT. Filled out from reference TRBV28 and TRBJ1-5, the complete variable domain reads DVKVTQSSRYLVKRTGEKVFLECVQDMDHENMFWYRQDPGLGLRLIYFSYDVKMKEKGDIPEGYSVSREKKERFSLILESASTNQTSMYLCASSTQGVGNQPQHFGDGTRLSIL.

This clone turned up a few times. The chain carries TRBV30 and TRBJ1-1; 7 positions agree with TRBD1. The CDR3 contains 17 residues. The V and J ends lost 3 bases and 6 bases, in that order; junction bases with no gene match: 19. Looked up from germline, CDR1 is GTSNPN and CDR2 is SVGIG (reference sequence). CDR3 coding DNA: TGTGCCTGGAGCCTACAGAAAACAGGGGCTTTGGGGGCTGAAGCTTTCTTT. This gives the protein CAWSLQKTGALGAEAFF.

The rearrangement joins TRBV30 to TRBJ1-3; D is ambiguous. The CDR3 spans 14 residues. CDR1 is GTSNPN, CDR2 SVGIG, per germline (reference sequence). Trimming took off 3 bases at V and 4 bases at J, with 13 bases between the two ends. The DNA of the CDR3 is TGTGCCTGGAGCGGCGGGGAGGTGGGAAACACCATATATTTT. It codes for CAWSGGEVGNTIYF.

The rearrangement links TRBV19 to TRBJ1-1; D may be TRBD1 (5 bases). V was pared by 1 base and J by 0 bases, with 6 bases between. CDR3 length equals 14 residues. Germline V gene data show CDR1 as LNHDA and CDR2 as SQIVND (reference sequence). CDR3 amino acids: CASSIGQMNTEAFF. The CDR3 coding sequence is TGTGCCAGTAGTATAGGACAGATGAACACTGAAGCTTTCTTT.

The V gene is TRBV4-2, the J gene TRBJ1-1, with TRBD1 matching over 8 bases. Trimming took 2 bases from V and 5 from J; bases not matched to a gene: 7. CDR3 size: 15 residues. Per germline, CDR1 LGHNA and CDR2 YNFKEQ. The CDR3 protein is CASSQFQGARTEAFF. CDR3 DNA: TGTGCCAGCAGCCAATTTCAGGGGGCTAGGACTGAAGCTTTCTTT.